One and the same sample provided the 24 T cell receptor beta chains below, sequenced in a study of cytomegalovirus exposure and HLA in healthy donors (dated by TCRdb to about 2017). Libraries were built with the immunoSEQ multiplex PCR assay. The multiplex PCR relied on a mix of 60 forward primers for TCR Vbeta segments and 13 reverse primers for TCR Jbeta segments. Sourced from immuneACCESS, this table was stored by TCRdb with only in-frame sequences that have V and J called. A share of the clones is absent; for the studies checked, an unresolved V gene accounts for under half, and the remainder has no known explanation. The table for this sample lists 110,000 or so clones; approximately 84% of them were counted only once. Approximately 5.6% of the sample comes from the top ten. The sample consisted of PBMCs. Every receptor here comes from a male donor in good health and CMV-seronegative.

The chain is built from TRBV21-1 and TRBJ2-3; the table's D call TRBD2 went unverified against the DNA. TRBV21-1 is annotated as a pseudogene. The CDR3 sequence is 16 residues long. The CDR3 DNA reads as TGTGCCAGCAGCGGACTAGCGGGAGTATGCGCAGATACGCAGTATTTT. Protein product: CASSGLAGVCADTQYF.

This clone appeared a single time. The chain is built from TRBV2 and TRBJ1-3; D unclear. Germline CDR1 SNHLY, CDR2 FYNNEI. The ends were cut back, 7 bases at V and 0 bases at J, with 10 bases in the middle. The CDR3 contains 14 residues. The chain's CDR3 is CASTLALSGNTIYF. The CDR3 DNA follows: TGTGCCAGCACGTTAGCTCTCTCTGGAAACACCATATATTTT.

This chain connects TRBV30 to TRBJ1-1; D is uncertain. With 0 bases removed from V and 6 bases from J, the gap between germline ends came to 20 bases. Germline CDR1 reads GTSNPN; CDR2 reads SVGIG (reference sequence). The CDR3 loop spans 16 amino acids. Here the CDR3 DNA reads TGTGCCTGGAGTGTCAAGGGAGAGGGAAGAAGATCTGAAGCTTTCTTT. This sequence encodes CAWSVKGEGRRSEAFF. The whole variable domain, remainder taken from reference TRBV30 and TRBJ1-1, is SQTIHQWPATLVQPVGSPLSLECTVEGTSNPNLYWYRQAAGRGLQLLFYSVGIGQISSEVPQNLSASRPQDRQFILSSKKLLLSDSGFYLCAWSVKGEGRRSEAFFGQGTRLTVV.

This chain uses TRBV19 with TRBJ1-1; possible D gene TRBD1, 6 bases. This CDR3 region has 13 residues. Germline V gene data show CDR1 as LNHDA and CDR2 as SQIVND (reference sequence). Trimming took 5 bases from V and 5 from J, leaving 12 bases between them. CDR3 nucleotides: TGTGCCAGTAGTCCGTACACAGGGACTGAAGCTTTCTTT. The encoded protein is CASSPYTGTEAFF.

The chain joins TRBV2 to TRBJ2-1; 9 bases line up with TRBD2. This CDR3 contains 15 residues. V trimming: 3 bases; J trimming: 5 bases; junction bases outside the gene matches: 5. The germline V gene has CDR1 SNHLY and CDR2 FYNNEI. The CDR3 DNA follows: TGTGCCAGCAGTGATTTGGCGGGAGGGGACAATGAGCAGTTCTTC. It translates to CASSDLAGGDNEQFF.

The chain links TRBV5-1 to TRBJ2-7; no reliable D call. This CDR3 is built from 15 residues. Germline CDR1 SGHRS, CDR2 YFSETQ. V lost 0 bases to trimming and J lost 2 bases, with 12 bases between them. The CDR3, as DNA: TGCGCCAGCAGCTTGGATCGCGGTACCACCTACGAGCAGTACTTC. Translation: CASSLDRGTTYEQYF.

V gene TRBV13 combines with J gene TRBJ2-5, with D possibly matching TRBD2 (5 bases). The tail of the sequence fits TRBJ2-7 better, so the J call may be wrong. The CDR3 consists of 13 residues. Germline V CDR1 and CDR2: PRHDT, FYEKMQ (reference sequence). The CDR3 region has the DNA TGTGCCAGCAGCCTCGGACTTCGCTACGAGCAGTACTTC. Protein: CASSLGLRYEQYF.

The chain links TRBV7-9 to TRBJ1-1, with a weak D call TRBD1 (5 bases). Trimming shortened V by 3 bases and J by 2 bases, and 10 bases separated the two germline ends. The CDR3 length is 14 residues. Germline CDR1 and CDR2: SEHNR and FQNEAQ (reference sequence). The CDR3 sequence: CASSFPGTNTEAFF. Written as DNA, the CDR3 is TGTGCCAGCAGCTTCCCCGGGACTAACACTGAAGCTTTCTTT.

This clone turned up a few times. The CDR3 here is CASSLSGGGEKLFF. The CDR3 DNA is TGCGCCAGCAGCTTGTCGGGGGGCGGTGAAAAACTGTTTTTT. The V call is TRBV5-1, the J call TRBJ1-4, with D perhaps TRBD1 (6 bases). CDR3 length equals 14 residues. CDR1 is SGHRS, CDR2 YFSETQ, per germline. Trimming stripped 1 base from V and 7 bases from J, with 11 bases between.

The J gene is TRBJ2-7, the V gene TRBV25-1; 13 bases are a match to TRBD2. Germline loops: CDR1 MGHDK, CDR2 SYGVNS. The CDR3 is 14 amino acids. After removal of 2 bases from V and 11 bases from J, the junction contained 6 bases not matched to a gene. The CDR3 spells CASSERTSGSSKYF. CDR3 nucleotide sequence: TGTGCCAGCAGTGAACGGACTAGCGGGAGTTCTAAGTACTTC.

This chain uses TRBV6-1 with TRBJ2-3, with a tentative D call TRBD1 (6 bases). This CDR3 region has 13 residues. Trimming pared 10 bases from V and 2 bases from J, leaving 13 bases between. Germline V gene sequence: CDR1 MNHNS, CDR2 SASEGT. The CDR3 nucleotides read TGTGCCACCCAGGGGATTTTCACAGATACGCAGTATTTT. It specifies CATQGIFTDTQYF.

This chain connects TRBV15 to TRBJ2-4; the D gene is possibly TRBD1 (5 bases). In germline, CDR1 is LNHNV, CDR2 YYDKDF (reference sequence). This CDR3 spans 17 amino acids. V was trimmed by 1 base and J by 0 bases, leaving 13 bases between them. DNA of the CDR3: TGTGCCACCAGCAGAGTTTCAGGGCCCCTAGCCAAAAACATTCAGTACTTC. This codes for CATSRVSGPLAKNIQYF.

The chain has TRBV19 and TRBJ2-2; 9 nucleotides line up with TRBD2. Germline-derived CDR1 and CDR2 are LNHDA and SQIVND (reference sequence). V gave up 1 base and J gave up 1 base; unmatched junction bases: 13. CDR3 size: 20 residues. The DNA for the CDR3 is TGTGCCAGTAGTATAGCAGGGGGGCTAGCGGGATGGTGGAACACCGGGGAGCTGTTTTTT. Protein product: CASSIAGGLAGWWNTGELFF.

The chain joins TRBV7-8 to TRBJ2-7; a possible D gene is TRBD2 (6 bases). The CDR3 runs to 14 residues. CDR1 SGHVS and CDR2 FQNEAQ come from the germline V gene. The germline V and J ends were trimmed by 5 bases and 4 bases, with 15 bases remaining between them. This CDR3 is CASSDWTKPYEQYF. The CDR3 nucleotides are TGTGCCAGCAGCGACTGGACTAAGCCTTACGAGCAGTACTTC.

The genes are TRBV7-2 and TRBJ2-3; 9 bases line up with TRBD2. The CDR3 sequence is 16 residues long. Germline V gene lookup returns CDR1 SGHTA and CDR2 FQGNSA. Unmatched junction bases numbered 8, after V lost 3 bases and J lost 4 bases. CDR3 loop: CASSFLAGGFADTQYF. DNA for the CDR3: TGTGCCAGCAGCTTCCTCGCGGGAGGGTTTGCAGATACGCAGTATTTT. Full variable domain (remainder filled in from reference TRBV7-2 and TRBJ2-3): GAGVSQSPSNKVTEKGKDVELRCDPISGHTALYWYRQSLGQGLEFLIYFQGNSAPDKSGLPSDRFSAERTGGSVSTLTIQRTQQEDSAVYLCASSFLAGGFADTQYFGPGTRLTVL.

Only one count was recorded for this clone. The CDR3 is CASSGGQLLTGELFF. The CDR3 nucleotides read TGTGCCAGTAGTGGGGGACAGCTCCTAACCGGGGAGCTGTTTTTT. The V call is TRBV19, the J call TRBJ2-2; TRBD1 matches at 7 bases. Germline trimming cut 5 bases from V and 5 bases from J; bases unmatched to any gene: 8. Germline assignment: CDR1 LNHDA and CDR2 SQIVND (reference sequence). CDR3 length equals 15 residues.

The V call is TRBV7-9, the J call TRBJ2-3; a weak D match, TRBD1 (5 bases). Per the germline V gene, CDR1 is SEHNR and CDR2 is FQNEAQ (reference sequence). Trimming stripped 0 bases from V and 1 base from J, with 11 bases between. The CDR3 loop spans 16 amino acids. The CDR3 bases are TGTGCCAGCAGCTTAGCGCGGACAAGGGGCACAGATACGCAGTATTTT. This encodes CASSLARTRGTDTQYF.

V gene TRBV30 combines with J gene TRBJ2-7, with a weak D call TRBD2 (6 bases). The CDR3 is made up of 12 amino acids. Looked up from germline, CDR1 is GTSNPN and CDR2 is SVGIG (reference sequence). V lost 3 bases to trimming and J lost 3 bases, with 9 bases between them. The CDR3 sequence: CAWSGDFYEQYF. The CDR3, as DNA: TGTGCCTGGAGCGGGGACTTCTACGAGCAGTACTTC.

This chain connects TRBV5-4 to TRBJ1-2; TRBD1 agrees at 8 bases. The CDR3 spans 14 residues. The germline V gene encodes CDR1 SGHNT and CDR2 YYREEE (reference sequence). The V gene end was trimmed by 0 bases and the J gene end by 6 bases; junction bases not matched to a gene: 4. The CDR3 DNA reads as TGTGCCAGCAGCTTGGAGGGCAGGGGGCATGGCTACACCTTC. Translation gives CASSLEGRGHGYTF.

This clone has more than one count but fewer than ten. DNA for the CDR3: TGTGCCAGTAGTATAGGGGACAGGGGATCTGGAAACACCATATATTTT. Its protein is CASSIGDRGSGNTIYF. This chain links TRBV19 with TRBJ1-3; 10 positions agree with TRBD1. In germline, CDR1 is LNHDA, CDR2 SQIVND (reference sequence). The V gene end was trimmed by 1 base and the J gene end by 1 base; junction bases not matched to a gene: 1. This CDR3 comprises 16 residues.

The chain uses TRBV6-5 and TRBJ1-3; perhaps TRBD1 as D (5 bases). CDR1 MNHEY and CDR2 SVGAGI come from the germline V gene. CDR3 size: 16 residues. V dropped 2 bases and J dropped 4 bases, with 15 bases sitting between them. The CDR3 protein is CASSYVGQGNGNTIYF. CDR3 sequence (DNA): TGTGCCAGCAGTTACGTCGGTCAGGGTAACGGAAACACCATATATTTT.

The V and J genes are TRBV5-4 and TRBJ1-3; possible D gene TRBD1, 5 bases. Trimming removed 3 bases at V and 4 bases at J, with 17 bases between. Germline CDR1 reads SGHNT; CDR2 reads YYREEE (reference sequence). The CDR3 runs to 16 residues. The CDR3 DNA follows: TGTGCCAGCAGCTGGGGGGGACGGGGTGCAGGAAACACCATATATTTT. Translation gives CASSWGGRGAGNTIYF.

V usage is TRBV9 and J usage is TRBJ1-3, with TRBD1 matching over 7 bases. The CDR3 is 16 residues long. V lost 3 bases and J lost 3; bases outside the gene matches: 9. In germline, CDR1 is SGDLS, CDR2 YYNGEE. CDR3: CASSAETGLGGNTIYF. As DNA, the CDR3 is TGTGCCAGCAGCGCTGAGACAGGGCTCGGTGGAAACACCATATATTTT.

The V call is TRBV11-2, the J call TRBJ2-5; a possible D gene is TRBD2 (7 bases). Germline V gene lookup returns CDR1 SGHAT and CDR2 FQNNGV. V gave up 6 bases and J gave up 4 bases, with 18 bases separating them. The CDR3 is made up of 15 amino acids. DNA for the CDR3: TGTGCCAGCAGTTTAAGTGGGGGGGGCGCAGAGACCCAGTACTTC. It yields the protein CASSLSGGGAETQYF. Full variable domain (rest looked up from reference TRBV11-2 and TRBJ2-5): EAGVAQSPRYKIIEKRQSVAFWCNPISGHATLYWYQQILGQGPKLLIQFQNNGVVDDSQLPKDRFSAERLKGVDSTLKIQPAKLEDSAVYLCASSLSGGGAETQYFGPGTRLLVL.